This T cell receptor beta chain was identified in a study of T cells in Graves' hyperthyroidism and ophthalmopathy. Study background: Peripheral blood was drawn at first diagnosis, prior to all treatment.

Stable Graves' hyperthyroidism meant no ophthalmopathy progression within 18 months. This clonotype was detected ten times or more. Amplified TCR beta CDR3 regions came from RNA transcripts. HTBI primers were employed in a first-round RT-PCR of the TCR CDR3. TCRdb passed the multiplex PCR reads through MiXCR, listing each CDR3 protein once. The sample holds about 560,000 distinct CDR3 sequences, roughly a sixth seen once. CDR1 is MNHNS and CDR2 is SASEGT in the germline V gene. This CDR3 comprises 15 residues. Trimming took 5 bases from V and 6 from J, leaving 18 bases between them. The TCR sequence derives from a woman under 30 with Graves' hyperthyroidism. This chain joins TRBV6-1 and TRBJ2-3; D perhaps matches TRBD2 (6 bases). Sequencing was performed on blood. CDR3 amino acids: CASSYRRGVADTQYF. The CDR3 DNA reads as TGTGCCAGCAGTTACCGGCGGGGAGTTGCTGATACGCAGTATTTT.